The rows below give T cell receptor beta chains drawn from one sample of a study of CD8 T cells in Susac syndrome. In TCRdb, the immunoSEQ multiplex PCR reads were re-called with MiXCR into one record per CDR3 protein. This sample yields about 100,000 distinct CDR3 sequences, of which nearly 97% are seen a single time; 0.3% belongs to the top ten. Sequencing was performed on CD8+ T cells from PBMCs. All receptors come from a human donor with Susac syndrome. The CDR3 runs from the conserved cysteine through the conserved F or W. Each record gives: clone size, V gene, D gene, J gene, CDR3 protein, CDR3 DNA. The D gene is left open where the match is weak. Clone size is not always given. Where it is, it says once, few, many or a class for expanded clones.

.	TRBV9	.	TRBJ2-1	CASSVRGDEQFF	TGTGCCAGCAGCGTTCGTGGCGATGAACAGTTCTTC
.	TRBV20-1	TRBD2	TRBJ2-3	CSATTSGTDTQYF	TGCAGTGCCACGACTAGCGGCACAGATACGCAGTATTTT
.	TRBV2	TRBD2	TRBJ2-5	CASSERAGKYQETQYF	TGTGCCAGCAGTGAGAGAGCGGGGAAGTACCAAGAGACCCAGTACTTC
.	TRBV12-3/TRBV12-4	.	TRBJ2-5	CASSPQDIRETQYF	TGTGCCAGCAGTCCCCAGGACATTAGAGAGACCCAGTACTTC
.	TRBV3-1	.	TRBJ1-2	CASSPSPVHGYTF	TGTGCCAGCAGCCCGTCTCCAGTCCATGGCTACACCTTC
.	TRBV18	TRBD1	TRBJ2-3	CASSPPRQGGADTQYF	TGTGCCAGCTCACCCCCCCGACAGGGGGGCGCAGATACGCAGTATTTT
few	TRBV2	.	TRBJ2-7	CASGPRSREQYF	TGTGCCAGCGGCCCCAGGTCCAGGGAGCAGTACTTC
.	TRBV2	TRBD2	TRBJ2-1	CASSPPVSSGGANEQFF	TGTGCCAGCAGCCCACCAGTATCTAGCGGGGGGGCCAATGAGCAGTTCTTC
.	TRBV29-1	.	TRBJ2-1	CSVDTTDNEQFF	TGCAGCGTTGATACGACAGACAATGAGCAGTTCTTC
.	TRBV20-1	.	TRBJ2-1	CSAPIQQPRDEQFF	TGCAGTGCCCCAATCCAGCAGCCTCGGGATGAGCAGTTCTTC
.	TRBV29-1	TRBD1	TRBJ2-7	CSVAGQGQTYEQYF	TGCAGCGTGGCCGGACAGGGACAAACCTACGAGCAGTACTTC
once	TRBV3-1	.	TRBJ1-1	CASSQVGTIGAFF	TGTGCCAGCAGCCAAGTGGGGACAATAGGAGCTTTCTTT
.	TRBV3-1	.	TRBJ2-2	CASSHFDTGELFF	TGTGCCAGCAGCCACTTCGACACCGGGGAGCTGTTTTTT
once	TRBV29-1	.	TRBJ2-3	CSGADQNTDTQYF	TGCAGCGGCGCCGACCAGAACACAGATACGCAGTATTTT
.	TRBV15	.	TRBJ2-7	CATSRAGVQGSYEQYF	TGTGCCACCAGCAGAGCGGGAGTGCAAGGCTCCTACGAGCAGTACTTC
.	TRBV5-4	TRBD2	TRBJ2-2	CASHREGISGELFF	TGTGCCAGCCATAGGGAGGGAATCTCCGGGGAGCTGTTTTTT
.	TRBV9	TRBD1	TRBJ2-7	CASSLGGTGDEQYF	TGTGCCAGCAGCTTAGGAGGGACAGGGGACGAGCAGTACTTC
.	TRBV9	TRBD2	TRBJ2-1	CASSVREGEQFF	TGTGCCAGCAGCGTACGGGAGGGGGAGCAGTTCTTC
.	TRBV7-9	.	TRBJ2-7	CASSSSTVTYEQYF	TGTGCCAGCAGCTCGTCGACGGTGACCTACGAGCAGTACTTC
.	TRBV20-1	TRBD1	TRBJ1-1	CSSYRGRRGLNTEAFF	TGCAGCAGTTACAGGGGGCGCCGGGGGTTGAACACTGAAGCTTTCTTT
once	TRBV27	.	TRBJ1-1	CASSWGGSTEAFF	TGTGCCAGCAGTTGGGGAGGGTCCACTGAAGCTTTCTTT
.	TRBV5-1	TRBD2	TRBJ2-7	CASSPLAGFHEQYF	TGCGCCAGCAGCCCCTTAGCGGGATTCCACGAGCAGTACTTC
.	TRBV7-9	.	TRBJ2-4	CASSFLKGEQNIQYF	TGTGCCAGCAGCTTTTTGAAAGGGGAACAAAACATTCAGTACTTC
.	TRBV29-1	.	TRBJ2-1	CSVGLIGYNEQFF	TGCAGCGTTGGCTTAATAGGGTACAATGAGCAGTTCTTC
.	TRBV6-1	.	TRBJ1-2	CASSEGAQGGYGYTF	TGTGCCAGCAGTGAAGGTGCCCAAGGGGGCTATGGCTACACCTTC
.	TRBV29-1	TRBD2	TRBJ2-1	CSVNSGRGVAYNEQFF	TGCAGCGTTAATAGCGGGAGGGGGGTAGCCTACAATGAGCAGTTCTTC
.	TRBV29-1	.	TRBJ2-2	CSVEDGFNTGELFF	TGCAGCGTTGAGGACGGGTTTAACACCGGGGAGCTGTTTTTT
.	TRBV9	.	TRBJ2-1	CASSGLVGEQFF	TGTGCCAGCAGCGGACTAGTGGGTGAGCAGTTCTTC
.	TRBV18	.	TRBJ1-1	CASSRDRALEAFF	TGTGCCAGCTCACGCGACAGAGCGCTTGAAGCTTTCTTT
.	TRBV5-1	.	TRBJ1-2	CASSWGPGSQDGYTF	TGCGCCAGCAGCTGGGGGCCAGGGAGTCAGGATGGCTACACCTTC
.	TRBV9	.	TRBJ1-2	CASSASEADGYTF	TGTGCCAGCAGCGCCTCGGAGGCGGATGGCTACACCTTC
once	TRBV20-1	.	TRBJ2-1	CSASPGPVGF	TGCAGTGCTTCCCCCGGTCCCGTGGGCTTC
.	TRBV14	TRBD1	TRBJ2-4	CASSQTQGDQYF	TGTGCCAGCAGCCAGACTCAGGGGGATCAGTACTTC
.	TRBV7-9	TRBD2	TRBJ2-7	CASSLVVGGRWEQYF	TGTGCCAGCAGCTTAGTCGTTGGCGGGAGGTGGGAGCAGTACTTC
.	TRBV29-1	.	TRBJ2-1	CSVLTPDSPYNEQFF	TGCAGCGTCCTAACCCCGGACAGCCCATACAATGAGCAGTTCTTC
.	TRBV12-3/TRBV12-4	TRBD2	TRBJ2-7	CASSSTFTGGRGEQYF	TGTGCCAGCAGTTCAACCTTTACGGGAGGGCGGGGCGAGCAGTACTTC
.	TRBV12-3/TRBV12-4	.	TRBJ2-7	CASSITTSYEQYF	TGTGCCAGCAGTATTACCACTAGCTACGAGCAGTACTTC
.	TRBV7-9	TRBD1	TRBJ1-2	CASSPPGQGINGYTF	TGTGCCAGCAGCCCTCCGGGACAGGGGATAAATGGCTACACCTTC
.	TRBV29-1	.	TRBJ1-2	CSVWQGVQKSYGYTF	TGCAGCGTTTGGCAGGGAGTACAGAAGAGCTATGGCTACACCTTC
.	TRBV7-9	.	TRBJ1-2	CASSLSGDGYTF	TGTGCCAGCAGCTTATCGGGGGATGGCTACACCTTC
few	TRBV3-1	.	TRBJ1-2	CASSQAYYGYTF	TGTGCCAGCAGCCAGGCGTACTATGGCTACACCTTC
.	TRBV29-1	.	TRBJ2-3	CSGVVGSFTDTQYF	TGCAGCGGGGTGGTTGGCTCCTTCACAGATACGCAGTATTTT
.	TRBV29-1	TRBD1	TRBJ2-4	CSVGQGVDIQYF	TGCAGCGTTGGTCAGGGGGTGGACATTCAGTACTTC
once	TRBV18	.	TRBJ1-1	CASLEVNTEAFF	TGTGCCAGCCTGGAGGTAAACACTGAAGCTTTCTTT
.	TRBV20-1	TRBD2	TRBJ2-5	CSARERTSGRRETQYF	TGCAGTGCTAGAGAAAGGACTAGCGGGAGAAGGGAGACCCAGTACTTC
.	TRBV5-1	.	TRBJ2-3	CASRGDPSTDTQYF	TGCGCCAGCAGGGGGGATCCTAGCACAGATACGCAGTATTTT
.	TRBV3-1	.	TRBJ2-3	CASSQDIGERGDTQYF	TGTGCCAGCAGCCAAGATATCGGGGAGAGGGGAGATACGCAGTATTTT
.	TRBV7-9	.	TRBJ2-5	CASSLLSLETQYF	TGTGCCAGCAGCTTACTCTCGCTAGAGACCCAGTACTTC
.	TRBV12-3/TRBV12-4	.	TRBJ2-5	CASGRGYQETQYF	TGTGCCAGTGGAAGGGGGTACCAAGAGACCCAGTACTTC
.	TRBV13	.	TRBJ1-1	CASSLFAEGGPQAFF	TGTGCCAGCAGCTTATTCGCTGAAGGAGGGCCTCAAGCTTTCTTT
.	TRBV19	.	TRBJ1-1	CASSSSGFGQNTEAFF	TGTGCCAGTAGCTCCTCCGGCTTCGGGCAGAACACTGAAGCTTTCTTT
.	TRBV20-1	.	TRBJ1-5	CSARDGGFNQPQHF	TGCAGTGCTAGAGATGGGGGGTTCAATCAGCCCCAGCATTTT